This T cell receptor beta chain was recorded in a study of PD-L1 blockade in urothelial cancer. Across the whole study: Prior chemotherapy ranged from 0 to 3 regimens per patient. Blood gave a median roughly 140,000 T cells.

Each PCR reaction had synthetic TCR analog templates spiked into it. The method was immunoSEQ multiplex PCR; TCRdb's version includes in-frame clones alone and lacks a portion of them. The table records approximately 50,000 clones, around 90% of them present only once. As to this clone: Its matching antigen is unknown.

Study-level points and caveats: Pretreatment peripheral blood TCR clonality that fell below the median predicted better survival among the patients studied.

The length of the CDR3 is 14 residues. V was cut by 1 base and J by 4 bases, with 8 bases left in between. Looked up from germline, CDR1 is MGHRA and CDR2 is YSYEKL. This receptor was taken from a man aged 60-69 years with urothelial cancer. The specimen comprised PBMCs, sampled around atezolizumab (anti-PD-L1) treatment. The chain couples TRBV4-1 to TRBJ1-3; the D gene is possibly TRBD1 (5 bases). The CDR3 coding sequence is TGCGCCAGCAGCCAAGTGACAGTCGGAAACACCATATATTTT. Encoded protein: CASSQVTVGNTIYF.